A single sample gave rise to the 24 T cell receptor beta chains below, sequenced in a study of blood T cells in healthy people across ages. The second PCR ran roughly 7 to 12 cycles with a sample-barcoded 5' primer and J-beta primers. TCRdb recomputed calls from the 5' RACE reads with MiXCR, one row per CDR3 protein. The table lists about 1,500,000 distinct CDR3 sequences, roughly 40% of them singletons, with 7% to 9% in the top ten. The sequenced sample was blood. These receptor sequences come from a woman under 30 in good health.

This chain connects TRBV10-3 to TRBJ2-7; weak D call: TRBD2 (6 bases). Germline loops: CDR1 ENHRY, CDR2 SYGVKD. Trimming stripped 4 bases from V and 0 bases from J, with 16 bases between. CDR3 size: 16 residues. The CDR3 nucleotides read TGTGCCATCAGTGGCCAGGGACTTGGGAGCTCCTACGAGCAGTACTTC. Its translation: CAISGQGLGSSYEQYF.

The V call is TRBV4-1, the J call TRBJ2-5; 16 nucleotides align to TRBD2. Germline V gene data show CDR1 as MGHRA and CDR2 as YSYEKL. The CDR3 length is 19 residues. With 4 bases clipped from V and 11 bases from J, the junction kept 19 bases outside the gene matches. CDR3 sequence reads: CASSPRGLAGGVSYNEQYF. DNA of the CDR3: TGCGCCAGCAGCCCACGGGGACTAGCGGGGGGGGTCTCCTACAATGAGCAGTACTTC.

This clonotype was recorded a few times. The rearrangement joins TRBV6-1 to TRBJ2-3, with 7 nucleotides matching TRBD1. V was clipped by 7 bases and J by 0 bases; unmatched bases: 10. Germline loops: CDR1 MNHNS, CDR2 SASEGT. The CDR3 has 16 residues. CDR3 sequence: CASTPQRGRSTDTQYF. CDR3 DNA: TGTGCCAGCACCCCCCAAAGGGGGCGAAGCACAGATACGCAGTATTTT.

The gene calls are TRBV5-1 and TRBJ2-1; a possible D gene is TRBD2 (6 bases). Germline CDR1 is SGHRS and CDR2 is YFSETQ. The CDR3 runs to 16 residues. V was shortened by 2 bases and J by 13 bases, with 25 bases between the two germline ends. DNA of the CDR3: TGCGCCAGCAGCTTCTCTAGCGACCCGGGGCAAGGGACCCAGTTCTTC. This encodes CASSFSSDPGQGTQFF.

This chain links TRBV20-1 with TRBJ2-3; TRBD2 matches 10 bases. The V segment lost 3 bases and the J segment 4 bases; nucleotides outside the gene matches: 4. CDR1 and CDR2 from the germline V gene are DFQATT and SNEGSKA (reference sequence). The CDR3 sequence is 14 residues long. CDR3 DNA: TGCAGTGCTAGTTCGCTAGCGGGAGCAGATACGCAGTATTTT. It codes for CSASSLAGADTQYF.

CDR3 in DNA: TGTGCCAGCAGTTACTCGGCCCTGCGAGTTGGAGAGCAGTACTTC. Protein: CASSYSALRVGEQYF. The chain recombines TRBV6-5 with TRBJ2-7; D remains unclear. Germline V gene data show CDR1 as MNHEY and CDR2 as SVGAGI. The CDR3 contains 15 residues. The V end was cut by 0 bases, the J end by 7 bases, with 16 bases between.

This clonotype has a handful of counts. CDR3 residues: CASSLEKTGREQYF. The CDR3 DNA reads TGTGCCAGCAGCTTGGAGAAAACGGGTAGGGAGCAGTACTTC. This chain connects TRBV7-6 to TRBJ2-7; no reliable D call. This CDR3 is 14 amino acids long. CDR1 is SGHVS and CDR2 is FNYEAQ in the germline V gene. V lost 3 bases and J lost 7, with 16 bases in between.

The J gene is TRBJ2-1, the V gene TRBV29-1; TRBD2 is a possible D gene (7 bases). Germline V gene data show CDR1 as SQVTM and CDR2 as ANQGSEA. The CDR3 extends over 15 amino acids. Trimming pared 4 bases from V and 0 bases from J, leaving 13 bases between. The CDR3 sequence is CSVVEGGLSYNEQFF. CDR3 nucleotides: TGCAGCGTTGTGGAGGGGGGGCTCTCCTACAATGAGCAGTTCTTC.

The V call is TRBV6-2 or TRBV6-3, the J call TRBJ2-7, with a weak D call TRBD2 (5 bases). The V gene's germline CDR1 is MNHEY and CDR2 SVGEGT. Trimming took off 1 base at V and 0 bases at J, with 7 bases between the two ends. This CDR3 region has 14 residues. The CDR3 sequence is CASSYFGDSYEQYF. The CDR3 DNA sequence: TGTGCCAGCAGTTACTTCGGGGACTCCTACGAGCAGTACTTC.

This clonotype was detected a few times. V gene TRBV24-1 combines with J gene TRBJ2-4, with D possibly called TRBD1 or TRBD2 (5 bases each). The CDR3 extends over 15 amino acids. CDR1 is KGHDR and CDR2 is SFDVKD in the germline V gene. The ends were cut back, 3 bases at V and 5 bases at J, with 13 bases in the middle. The CDR3 region is CATSDPGSMENIQYF. CDR3 nucleotides: TGTGCCACCAGTGATCCAGGGAGTATGGAAAACATTCAGTACTTC.

This clonotype has a handful of counts. This chain connects TRBV7-9 to TRBJ1-2, with 8 bases fitting TRBD1. Losses at the gene ends were 4 bases for V and 4 bases for J; bases not matched to a gene: 8. The germline CDR1 and CDR2 sequences are SEHNR and FQNEAQ (reference sequence). The CDR3 loop spans 15 amino acids. The CDR3 bases are TGTGCCAGCAGCTATTCAGGGGGCTTTGGCTATGGCTACACCTTC. Encoded protein: CASSYSGGFGYGYTF.

The rearrangement uses TRBV5-6 and TRBJ2-7; 7 bases are a match to TRBD2. With 4 bases clipped from V and 6 bases from J, the junction kept 10 bases outside the gene matches. The CDR3 consists of 14 residues. Germline assignment: CDR1 SGHDT and CDR2 YYEEEE. The CDR3, as DNA: TGTGCCAGCAGCAGGGGACTACCCTCATCCGAGCAGTACTTC. Its translation is CASSRGLPSSEQYF.

The table lists this clonotype with a few counts. The chain links TRBV12-5 to TRBJ2-5; D is uncertain. V was shortened by 3 bases and J by 5 bases, with 19 bases between the two germline ends. Germline V gene lookup returns CDR1 LGHNT and CDR2 FRNRAP. This CDR3 comprises 16 residues. CDR3 nucleotides: TGTGCTAGTGGTTTCTCCACGGACCTCGAGGTGGAGACCCAGTACTTC. Translation gives CASGFSTDLEVETQYF.

The chain employs TRBV5-1 and TRBJ2-5, with 7 positions matching TRBD1. Germline assignment: CDR1 SGHRS and CDR2 YFSETQ. The CDR3 extends over 15 amino acids. V trimming: 4 bases; J trimming: 1 base; junction bases outside the gene matches: 7. The CDR3 sequence: CASSLHGTVQETQYF. CDR3 in DNA: TGCGCCAGCAGCCTCCATGGGACAGTCCAAGAGACCCAGTACTTC.

The sample holds a few counts of this clonotype. The chain recombines TRBV20-1 with TRBJ2-5; D might be TRBD2 (6 bases). Germline CDR1 is DFQATT and CDR2 is SNEGSKA (reference sequence). Trimming took 1 base from V and 3 from J, leaving 15 bases between them. The CDR3 runs to 15 residues. The CDR3 is CSARGLAGQKETQYF. CDR3 DNA: TGCAGTGCTAGAGGGTTGGCGGGGCAGAAAGAGACCCAGTACTTC.

The chain employs TRBV4-3 and TRBJ2-1, with 7 nucleotides matching TRBD1. With 2 bases clipped from V and 6 bases from J, the junction kept 7 bases outside the gene matches. The CDR3 totals 15 residues. Germline V gene lookup returns CDR1 LGHNA and CDR2 YSLEER. The CDR3 region is CASSQRQGGGNEQFF. The CDR3 region has the DNA TGCGCCAGCAGCCAAAGACAGGGTGGTGGCAATGAGCAGTTCTTC.

This clonotype came up a few times. This sequence joins TRBV7-7 and TRBJ2-5; 9 nucleotides line up with TRBD1. This CDR3 has 14 amino acids. Germline assignment: CDR1 SSHAT and CDR2 FNYEAQ (reference sequence). The V and J ends lost 2 bases and 6 bases, in that order; junction bases with no gene match: 4. The CDR3 DNA reads as TGTGCCAGCAGCTTATTTGACAGGGGGAAGACCCAGTACTTC. Its translation: CASSLFDRGKTQYF.

A few counts support this clonotype. The CDR3 DNA follows: TGTGCCAGCAGCCCGGGGGGCTTATTAGAGACCCAGTACTTC. Protein sequence: CASSPGGLLETQYF. The V gene is TRBV6-5, the J gene TRBJ2-5, with D possibly TRBD2 on 7 matching bases. Germline CDR1 is MNHEY and CDR2 is SVGAGI. The CDR3 contains 14 residues. The V gene lost 6 bases and the J gene lost 4 bases, with 15 bases spanning the gap.

This clonotype was seen a handful of times. The chain uses TRBV5-1 and TRBJ2-3; 9 bases map to TRBD2. The germline gives CDR1 SGHRS, CDR2 YFSETQ. This CDR3 is 15 amino acids long. V shed 6 bases, J shed 2 bases, and the junction held 7 bases outside the gene matches. The CDR3 coding sequence is TGCGCCAGCAAAAGCGGGGGGACATACACAGATACGCAGTATTTT. Translating it yields CASKSGGTYTDTQYF.

The chain links TRBV7-9 to TRBJ1-3, with 8 bases that match TRBD1. The trim removed 5 bases at V and 2 bases at J, leaving 8 bases unmatched. The CDR3 sequence is 16 residues long. Germline CDR1 is SEHNR and CDR2 is FQNEAQ (reference sequence). CDR3 DNA sequence: TGTGCCAGCAGCGTCGGACAGGGTAGTCCTGGAAACACCATATATTTT. Translation: CASSVGQGSPGNTIYF.

This clonotype was recorded at least ten times. This chain joins TRBV27 and TRBJ2-1; 8 bases match TRBD2. V lost 2 bases, J lost 1 base, and 16 bases stayed unmatched. Germline CDR1 and CDR2: MNHEY and SMNVEV (reference sequence). CDR3 length: 20 residues. Here the CDR3 DNA reads TGTGCCAGCAGTTTACGCGGCGGGGGGACTCTGATAAAGTCCTACAATGAGCAGTTCTTC. Translated: CASSLRGGGTLIKSYNEQFF.

On this clonotype itself: This could be a read error, since a much larger clone is one nucleotide away. The gene calls are TRBV20-1 and TRBJ2-1; a weak D match, TRBD2 (6 bases). Germline V gene sequence: CDR1 DFQATT, CDR2 SNEGSKA (reference sequence). V lost 6 bases and J lost 1, with 16 bases in between. The CDR3 runs to 15 residues. CDR3 nucleotides: TGCAGTGCCACGGGACTGGGTAGGTCCTACAATGAGCAGTTCTTC. This translates into CSATGLGRSYNEQFF.

J is TRBJ2-1 and V is TRBV11-2; tentative D call: TRBD2 (6 bases). The CDR3 sequence is 16 residues long. The germline CDR1 and CDR2 sequences are SGHAT and FQNNGV. V was trimmed by 0 bases and J by 2 bases, leaving 11 bases between them. CDR3 bases: TGTGCCAGCAGCTTAGATTACCTAGCGCCCTACAATGAGCAGTTCTTC. Translation: CASSLDYLAPYNEQFF.

The chain couples TRBV11-2 to TRBJ1-1, with a weak D call TRBD1 (6 bases). Germline CDR1 is SGHAT and CDR2 is FQNNGV. This CDR3 is 16 amino acids long. Trimming shortened V by 0 bases and J by 0 bases, and 11 bases separated the two germline ends. The CDR3 nucleotides read TGTGCCAGCAGCTTAGACCTCAGGGGACTGAACACTGAAGCTTTCTTT. Encoded protein: CASSLDLRGLNTEAFF.